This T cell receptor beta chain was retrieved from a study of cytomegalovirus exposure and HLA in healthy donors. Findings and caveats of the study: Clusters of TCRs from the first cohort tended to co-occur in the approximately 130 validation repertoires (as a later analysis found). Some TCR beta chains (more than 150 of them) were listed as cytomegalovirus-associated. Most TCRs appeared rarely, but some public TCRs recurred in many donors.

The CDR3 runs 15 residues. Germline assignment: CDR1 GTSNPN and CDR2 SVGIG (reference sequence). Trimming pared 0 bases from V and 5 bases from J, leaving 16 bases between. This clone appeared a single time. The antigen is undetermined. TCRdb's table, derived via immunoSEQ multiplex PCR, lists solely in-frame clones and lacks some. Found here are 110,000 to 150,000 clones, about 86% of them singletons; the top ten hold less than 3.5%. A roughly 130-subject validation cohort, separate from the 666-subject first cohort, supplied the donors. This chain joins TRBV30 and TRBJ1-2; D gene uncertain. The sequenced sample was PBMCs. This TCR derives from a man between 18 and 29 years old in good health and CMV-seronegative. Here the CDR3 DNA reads TGTGCCTGGAGTGTAAGGTTTGGGCACGGTTATGGCTACACCTTC. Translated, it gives CAWSVRFGHGYGYTF. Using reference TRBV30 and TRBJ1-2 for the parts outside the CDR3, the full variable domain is SQTIHQWPATLVQPVGSPLSLECTVEGTSNPNLYWYRQAAGRGLQLLFYSVGIGQISSEVPQNLSASRPQDRQFILSSKKLLLSDSGFYLCAWSVRFGHGYGYTFGSGTRLTVV.